This passage covers 3 T cell receptor beta chains from one sample sequenced in a study of glioma-infiltrating T cells. Using RNA template, CDR3s of TCR alpha and beta were amplified with iRepertoire arm-PCR. TCRdb re-analysed the multiplex PCR reads in MiXCR, keeping a single row per CDR3 protein. The data contain around 100,000 distinct CDR3 sequences, about 30% of them singletons. The sample taken for sequencing was glioma tissue, nonneoplastic brain tissue, or PBMCs (not recorded which). These TCRs come from a human donor with low-grade glioma or glioblastoma, undergoing nonglioma brain surgery, or in good health (not recorded which).

The chain recombines TRBV2 with TRBJ1-6; the D is unclear. Deletions cut 5 bases from V and 8 bases from J, with 13 bases between. Germline assignment: CDR1 SNHLY and CDR2 FYNNEI. This CDR3 spans 14 amino acids. CDR3 sequence reads: CASSSTELYSPLHF. Written as DNA, the CDR3 is TGTGCCAGCAGTTCGACCGAACTGTATTCACCCCTCCACTTT.

V gene TRBV19 combines with J gene TRBJ2-5; TRBD1 might be the D (6 bases). V was trimmed by 6 bases and J by 5 bases, leaving 16 bases between them. This CDR3 has 14 amino acids. Germline-derived CDR1 and CDR2 are LNHDA and SQIVND (reference sequence). The CDR3 loop is CASRSTGFEETQYF. CDR3 bases: TGTGCCAGTAGATCTACAGGGTTTGAGGAGACCCAGTACTTC.

Of note for this clonotype: At one end the junction does not follow the germline gene, possibly because of a read error. J is TRBJ1-2 and V is TRBV19; D is possibly TRBD1 (5 bases). The germline V gene has CDR1 LNHDA and CDR2 SQIVND (reference sequence). CDR3 length: 14 residues. For the CDR3, the DNA is TGTGTCAGTAGTATAGATGGCCAGGGCTATGGCTACACCTTC. Translating gives CVSSIDGQGYGYTF.